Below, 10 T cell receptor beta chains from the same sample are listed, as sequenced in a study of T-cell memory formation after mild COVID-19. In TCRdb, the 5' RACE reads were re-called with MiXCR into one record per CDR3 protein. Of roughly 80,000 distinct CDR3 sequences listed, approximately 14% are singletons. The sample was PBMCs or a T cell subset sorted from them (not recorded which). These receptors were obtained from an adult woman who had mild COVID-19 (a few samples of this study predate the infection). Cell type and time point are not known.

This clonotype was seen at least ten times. This CDR3 is CASSLGGLGLNTGELFF. As DNA, the CDR3 is TGTGCCAGCAGCTTGGGGGGACTAGGGCTAAACACCGGGGAGCTGTTTTTT. V and J are TRBV5-4 and TRBJ2-2, with 8 bases that match TRBD2. Germline CDR1 reads SGHNT; CDR2 reads YYREEE (reference sequence). V lost 0 bases and J lost 2; bases outside the gene matches: 6. The CDR3 runs 17 residues.

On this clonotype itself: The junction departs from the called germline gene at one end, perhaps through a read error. In nucleotides, the CDR3 is TGTGCCAGCAGCAGACCCCAAGAGACCCAGTGCTTC. It encodes CASSRPQETQCF. The chain combines TRBV12-3 or TRBV12-4 with TRBJ2-5; D call uncertain. The CDR3 has 12 residues.

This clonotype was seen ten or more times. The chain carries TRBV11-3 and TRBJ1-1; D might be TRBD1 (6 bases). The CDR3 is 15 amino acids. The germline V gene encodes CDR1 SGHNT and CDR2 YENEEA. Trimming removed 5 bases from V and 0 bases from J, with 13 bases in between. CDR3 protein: CASSPAGQMNTEAFF. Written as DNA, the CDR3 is TGTGCCAGCAGCCCGGCGGGACAAATGAACACTGAAGCTTTCTTT.

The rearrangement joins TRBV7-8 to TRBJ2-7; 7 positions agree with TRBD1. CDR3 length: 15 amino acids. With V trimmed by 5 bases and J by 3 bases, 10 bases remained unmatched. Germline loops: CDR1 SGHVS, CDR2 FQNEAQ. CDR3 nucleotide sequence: TGTGCCAGCAGCGTCTTAGGACAGGTCAACTACGAGCAGTACTTC. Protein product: CASSVLGQVNYEQYF. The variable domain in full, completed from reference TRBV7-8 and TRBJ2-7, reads GAGVSQSPRYKVAKRGQDVALRCDPISGHVSLFWYQQALGQGPEFLTYFQNEAQLDKSGLPSDRFFAERPEGSVSTLKIQRTQQEDSAVYLCASSVLGQVNYEQYFGPGTRLTVT.

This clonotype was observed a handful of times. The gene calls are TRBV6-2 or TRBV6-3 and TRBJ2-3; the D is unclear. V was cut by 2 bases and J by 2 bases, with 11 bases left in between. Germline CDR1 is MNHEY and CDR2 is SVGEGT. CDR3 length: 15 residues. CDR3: CASSYASFSTDTQYF. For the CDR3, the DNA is TGTGCCAGCAGTTACGCCAGTTTTTCCACAGATACGCAGTATTTT.

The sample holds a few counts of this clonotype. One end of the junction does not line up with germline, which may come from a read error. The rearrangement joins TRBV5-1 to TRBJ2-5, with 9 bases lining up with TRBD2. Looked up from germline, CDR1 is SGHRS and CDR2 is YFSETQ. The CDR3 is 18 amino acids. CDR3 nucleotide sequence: TGCGCCGGCAGGCTAAGCCCCCTCAGCGGGGGGATGGAAGAGACCCAGTACTTC. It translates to CAGRLSPLSGGMEETQYF.

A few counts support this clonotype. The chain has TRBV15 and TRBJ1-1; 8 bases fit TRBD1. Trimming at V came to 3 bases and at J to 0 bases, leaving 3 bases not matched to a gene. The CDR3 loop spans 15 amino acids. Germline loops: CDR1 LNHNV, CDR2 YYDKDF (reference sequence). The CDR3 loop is CATSRTGQVNTEAFF. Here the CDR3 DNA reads TGTGCCACCAGCAGGACGGGACAGGTGAACACTGAAGCTTTCTTT.

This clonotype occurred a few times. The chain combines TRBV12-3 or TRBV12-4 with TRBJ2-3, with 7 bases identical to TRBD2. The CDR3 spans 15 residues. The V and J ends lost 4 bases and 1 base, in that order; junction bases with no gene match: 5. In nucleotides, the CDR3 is TGTGCCAGCAGTTCTGACCTAGCGGGCACAGATACGCAGTATTTT. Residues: CASSSDLAGTDTQYF.

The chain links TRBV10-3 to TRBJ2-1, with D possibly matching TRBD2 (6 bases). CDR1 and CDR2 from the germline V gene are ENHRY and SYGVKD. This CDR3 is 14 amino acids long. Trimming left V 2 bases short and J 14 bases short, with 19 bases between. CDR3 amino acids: CAISEEGVAVFEFF. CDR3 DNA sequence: TGTGCCATCAGTGAGGAGGGAGTAGCGGTTTTCGAGTTCTTC.

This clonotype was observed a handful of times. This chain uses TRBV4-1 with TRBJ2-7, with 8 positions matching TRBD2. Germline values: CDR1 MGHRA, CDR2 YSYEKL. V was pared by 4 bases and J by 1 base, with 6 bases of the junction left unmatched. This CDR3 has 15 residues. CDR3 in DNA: TGCGCCAGCAGCCCCTCGCGCGGGGGGTCCTACGAGCAGTACTTC. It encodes CASSPSRGGSYEQYF.